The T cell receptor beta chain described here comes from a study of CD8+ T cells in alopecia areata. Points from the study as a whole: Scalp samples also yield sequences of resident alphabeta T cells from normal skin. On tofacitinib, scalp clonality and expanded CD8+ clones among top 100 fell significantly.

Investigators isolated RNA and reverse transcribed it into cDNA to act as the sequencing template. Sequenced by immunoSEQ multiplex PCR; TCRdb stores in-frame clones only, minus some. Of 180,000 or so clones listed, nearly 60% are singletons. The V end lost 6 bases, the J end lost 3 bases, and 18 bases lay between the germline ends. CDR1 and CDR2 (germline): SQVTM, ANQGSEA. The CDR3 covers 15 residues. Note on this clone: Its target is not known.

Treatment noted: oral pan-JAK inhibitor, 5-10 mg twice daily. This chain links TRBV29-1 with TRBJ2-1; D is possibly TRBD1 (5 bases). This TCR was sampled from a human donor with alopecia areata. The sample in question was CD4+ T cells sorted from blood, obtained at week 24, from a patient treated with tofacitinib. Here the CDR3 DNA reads TGCAGCGTCCAATTCCAGGGTATTCTCTACAATGAGCAGTTCTTC. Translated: CSVQFQGILYNEQFF.